The present T cell receptor beta chain was sequenced within a study of beta chain features in type 1 diabetes. Findings and limits, study-wide: TCRB CDR3 length was moderately but significantly reduced in all four CD4+ subsets of Type 1 diabetes patients.

The entirety of the isolated RNA underwent reverse transcription, so expressed TCRB transcripts were sequenced. TCRdb keeps only in-frame clones here, not all; method: immunoSEQ multiplex PCR. This table has approximately 730,000 clones, around 15% appearing once. V lost 0 bases, J lost 5 bases, and 8 bases stayed unmatched. The CDR3 is 15 residues long. The germline V gene has CDR1 SQVTM and CDR2 ANQGSEA. In its sample, this clone was seen a few times. Antigen: not known. The sequence was obtained from a man aged 18 to 30 with type 1 diabetes. The sequenced sample consisted of naive CD4+ T cells from blood. The rearrangement joins TRBV29-1 to TRBJ1-1; 8 bases fit TRBD1. The CDR3 bases are TGCAGCGTTGAAGACCGGCAGGGGGCTGGGACTGAAGCTTTCTTT. Translation gives CSVEDRQGAGTEAFF.